This record looks at one TCR beta chain sequence and its context. What it binds is not known. Only in-frame clones appear in the TCRdb table, and some are missing; sequencing was by immunoSEQ multiplex PCR. The sample has approximately 86,000 clones, around 90% seen once; the top ten hold around 1.1%. This record comes from a study of OX40 agonist ivuxolimab in advanced cancers. About the study: Every 2 weeks, ivuxolimab was infused into the patients intravenously at between 0.01 and 10 mg/kg. Participants averaged approximately 60 years of age (range about 23 to 90) and were less than 85% male. Study results and limitations: Doses of 0.1 to 3.0 mg/kg were accompanied by clonal expansion of CD4+ and CD8+ blood T cells by week 6.

The CDR3 has 11 residues. Germline assignment: CDR1 SQVTM and CDR2 ANQGSEA. Between the trimmed V and J ends, which lost 1 base and 8 bases, there was a span of 8 bases. V and J are TRBV29-1 and TRBJ1-2; D gene unclear. This sequence was found in an adult with an advanced solid tumor such as melanoma, head and neck, liver or kidney cancer. Sequenced here: CD4+ or CD8+ T cells sorted from blood, sampled in a trial of the OX40 agonist ivuxolimab. In nucleotides, the CDR3 is TGCAGCGTTGAAGGGATAGGGGGCTACACCTTC. Translating gives CSVEGIGGYTF.